This note documents a single T cell receptor beta chain sequence. What it binds is not known. The source of the sample is a study of cytomegalovirus exposure and HLA in healthy donors. Study outcomes and limitations: As a later analysis showed, a missense DCLRE1C variant was linked to trimming of TCR beta V- and J-genes.

The CDR3 covers 12 residues. V lost 9 bases, J lost 3 bases, and 12 bases lay in between. Germline loops: CDR1 MNHNY, CDR2 SVGAGI (reference sequence). PCR involved 60 Vbeta and 13 Jbeta primers. TCRdb keeps only in-frame clones here, not all; method: immunoSEQ multiplex PCR. The sample includes 70,000 to 100,000 clones, under 90% of them seen just once. The sequence was collected from a man over 45 in good health and CMV-seropositive. The sample was PBMCs. This chain joins TRBV6-6 and TRBJ2-7; a weak D match, TRBD1 (6 bases). The CDR3 protein is CASRAGDYEQYF. DNA of the CDR3: TGTGCCAGTCGGGCAGGGGACTACGAGCAGTACTTC.